The source of this T cell receptor beta chain is a study of radiotherapy plus CTLA-4 blockade in lung cancer. Study details: Disease control was achieved by roughly 32% of patients, and objective responses by more than 15%.

This clone was observed a single time. Generated by immunoSEQ multiplex PCR, the TCRdb table keeps only in-frame clones and is missing some. The sample yields about 110,000 clones, about 80% seen once. The J segment lost 3 bases and the V segment lost 0 bases, leaving 5 bases of the junction unmatched. Germline V gene sequence: CDR1 SGHAT, CDR2 FQNNGV. The CDR3 loop spans 16 amino acids. Here the sequenced sample was peripheral blood, taken from a patient treated with radiotherapy plus ipilimumab. The chain joins TRBV11-2 to TRBJ2-7, with 10 bases identical to TRBD1. The sequence came from a human donor with non-small cell lung cancer that progressed on radiotherapy plus ipilimumab. Some clones in this sample may be carry-over from other donors' samples. CDR3 amino acids: CASSLDLGQGYYEQYF. The CDR3 DNA follows: TGTGCCAGCAGCTTAGACCTGGGACAGGGGTACTACGAGCAGTACTTC.